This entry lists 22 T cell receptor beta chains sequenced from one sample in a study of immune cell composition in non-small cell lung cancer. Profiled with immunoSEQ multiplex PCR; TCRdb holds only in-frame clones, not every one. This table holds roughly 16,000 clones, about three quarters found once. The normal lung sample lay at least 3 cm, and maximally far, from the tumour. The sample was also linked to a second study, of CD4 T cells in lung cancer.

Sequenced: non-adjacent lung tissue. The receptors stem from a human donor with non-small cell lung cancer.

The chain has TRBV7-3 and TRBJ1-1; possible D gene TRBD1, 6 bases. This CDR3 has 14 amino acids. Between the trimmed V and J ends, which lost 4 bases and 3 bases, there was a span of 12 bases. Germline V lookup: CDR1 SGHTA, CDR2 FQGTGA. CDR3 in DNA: TGTGCCAGCAGCTACCGGGGGCGGGACACTGAAGCTTTCTTT. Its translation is CASSYRGRDTEAFF.

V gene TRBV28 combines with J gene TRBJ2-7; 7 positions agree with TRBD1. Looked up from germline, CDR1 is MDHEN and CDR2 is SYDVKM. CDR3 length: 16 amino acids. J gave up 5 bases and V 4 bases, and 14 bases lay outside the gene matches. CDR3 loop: CASSSYRDRVDDEQYF. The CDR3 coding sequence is TGTGCCAGCAGTTCTTACCGGGACAGAGTGGATGACGAGCAGTACTTC. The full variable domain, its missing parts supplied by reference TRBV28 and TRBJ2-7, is DVKVTQSSRYLVKRTGEKVFLECVQDMDHENMFWYRQDPGLGLRLIYFSYDVKMKEKGDIPEGYSVSREKKERFSLILESASTNQTSMYLCASSSYRDRVDDEQYFGPGTRLTVT.

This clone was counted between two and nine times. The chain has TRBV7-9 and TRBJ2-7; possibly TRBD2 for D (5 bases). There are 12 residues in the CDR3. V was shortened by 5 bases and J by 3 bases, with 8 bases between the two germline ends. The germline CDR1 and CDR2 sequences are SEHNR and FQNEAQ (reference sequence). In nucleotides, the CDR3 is TGTGCCAGCAGCCCCGAGGGCTACGAGCAGTACTTC. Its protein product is CASSPEGYEQYF.

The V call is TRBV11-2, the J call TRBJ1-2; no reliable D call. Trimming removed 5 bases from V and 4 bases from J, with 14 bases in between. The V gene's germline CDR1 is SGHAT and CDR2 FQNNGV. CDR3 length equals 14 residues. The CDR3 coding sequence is TGTGCCAGCAGCCCCGGGAGTTCCCCCTATGGCTACACCTTC. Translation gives CASSPGSSPYGYTF.

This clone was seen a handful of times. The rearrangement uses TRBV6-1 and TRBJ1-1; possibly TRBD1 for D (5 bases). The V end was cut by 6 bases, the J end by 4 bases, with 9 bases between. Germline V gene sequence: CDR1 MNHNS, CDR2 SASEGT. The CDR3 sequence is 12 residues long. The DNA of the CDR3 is TGTGCCAGCAGGGGGCGCGGCACTGAAGCTTTCTTT. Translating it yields CASRGRGTEAFF.

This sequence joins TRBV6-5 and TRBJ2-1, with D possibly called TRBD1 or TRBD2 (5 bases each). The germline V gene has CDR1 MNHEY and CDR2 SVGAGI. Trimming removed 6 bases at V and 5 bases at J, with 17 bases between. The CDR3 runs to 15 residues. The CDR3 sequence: CASSPWWDGHNEQFF. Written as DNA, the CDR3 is TGTGCCAGCAGCCCCTGGTGGGACGGCCACAATGAGCAGTTCTTC.

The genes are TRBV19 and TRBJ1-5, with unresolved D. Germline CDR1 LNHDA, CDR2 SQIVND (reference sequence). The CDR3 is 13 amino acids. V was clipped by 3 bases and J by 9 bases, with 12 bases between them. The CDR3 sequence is CASSISVSRPQHF. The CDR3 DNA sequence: TGTGCCAGTAGTATTTCCGTGTCCCGGCCCCAGCATTTT.

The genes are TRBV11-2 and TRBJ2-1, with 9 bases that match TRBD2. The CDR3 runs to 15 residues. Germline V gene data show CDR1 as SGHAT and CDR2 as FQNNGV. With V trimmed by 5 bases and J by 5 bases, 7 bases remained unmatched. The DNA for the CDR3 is TGTGCCAGCAGCCCGGGACTAGCTTCCCACAATGAGCAGTTCTTC. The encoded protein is CASSPGLASHNEQFF.

As DNA, the CDR3 is TGTGCCAGCAGTTCCGGACAGGGGGGTAACGAGCAGTACTTC. Translated, it gives CASSSGQGGNEQYF. This rearrangement joins TRBV6-5 to TRBJ2-7, with 10 bases aligning to TRBD1. The germline gives CDR1 MNHEY, CDR2 SVGAGI. V dropped 4 bases and J dropped 5; count of bases not matched to a gene: 5. The CDR3 extends over 14 amino acids.

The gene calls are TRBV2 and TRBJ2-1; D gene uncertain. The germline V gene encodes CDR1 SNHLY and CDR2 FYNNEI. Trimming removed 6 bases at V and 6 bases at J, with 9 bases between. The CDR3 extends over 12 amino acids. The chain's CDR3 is CASRPLANEQFF. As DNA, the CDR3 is TGTGCCAGCAGACCGTTGGCCAATGAGCAGTTCTTC.

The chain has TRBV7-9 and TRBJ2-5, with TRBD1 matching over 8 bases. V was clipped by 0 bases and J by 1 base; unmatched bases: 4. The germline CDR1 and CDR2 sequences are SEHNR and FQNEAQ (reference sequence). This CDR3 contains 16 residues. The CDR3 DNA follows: TGTGCCAGCAGCTTAGCGTATACAGGGGGCCAAGAGACCCAGTACTTC. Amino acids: CASSLAYTGGQETQYF. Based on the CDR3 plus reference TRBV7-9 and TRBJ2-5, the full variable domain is DTGVSQNPRHKITKRGQNVTFRCDPISEHNRLYWYRQTLGQGPEFLTYFQNEAQLEKSRLLSDRFSAERPKGSFSTLEIQRTEQGDSAMYLCASSLAYTGGQETQYFGPGTRLLVL.

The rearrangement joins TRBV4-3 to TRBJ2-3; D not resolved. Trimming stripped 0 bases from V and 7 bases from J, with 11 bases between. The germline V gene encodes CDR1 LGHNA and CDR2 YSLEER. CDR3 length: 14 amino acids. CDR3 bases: TGCGCCAGCAGCCAAGACAGTTCCAGAAATACGCAGTATTTT. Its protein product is CASSQDSSRNTQYF.

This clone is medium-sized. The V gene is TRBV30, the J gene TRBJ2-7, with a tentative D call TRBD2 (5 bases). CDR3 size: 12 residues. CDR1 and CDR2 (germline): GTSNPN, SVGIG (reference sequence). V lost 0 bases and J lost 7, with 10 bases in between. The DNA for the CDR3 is TGTGCCTGGAGTGTAAGAGGGCTTGAGCAGTACTTC. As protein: CAWSVRGLEQYF.

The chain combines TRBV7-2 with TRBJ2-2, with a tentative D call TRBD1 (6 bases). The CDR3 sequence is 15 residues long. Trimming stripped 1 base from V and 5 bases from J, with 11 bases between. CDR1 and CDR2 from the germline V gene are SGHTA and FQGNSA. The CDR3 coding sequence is TGTGCCAGCAGCTTAGGGGGGCTCGGGACCGGGGAGCTGTTTTTT. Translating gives CASSLGGLGTGELFF. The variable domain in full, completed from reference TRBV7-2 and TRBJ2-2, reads GAGVSQSPSNKVTEKGKDVELRCDPISGHTALYWYRQSLGQGLEFLIYFQGNSAPDKSGLPSDRFSAERTGGSVSTLTIQRTQQEDSAVYLCASSLGGLGTGELFFGEGSRLTVL.

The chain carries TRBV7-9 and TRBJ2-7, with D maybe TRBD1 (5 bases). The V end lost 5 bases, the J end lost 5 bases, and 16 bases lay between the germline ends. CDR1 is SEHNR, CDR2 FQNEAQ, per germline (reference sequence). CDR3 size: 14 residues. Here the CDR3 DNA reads TGTGCCAGCAGCCAGGTGTTAGGGGCCCACGAGCAGTACTTC. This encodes CASSQVLGAHEQYF.

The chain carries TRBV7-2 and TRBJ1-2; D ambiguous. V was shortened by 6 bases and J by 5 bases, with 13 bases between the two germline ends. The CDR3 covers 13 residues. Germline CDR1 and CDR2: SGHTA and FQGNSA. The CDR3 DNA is TGTGCCAGCAGTTCCGCCACTCTATATGGCTACACCTTC. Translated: CASSSATLYGYTF.

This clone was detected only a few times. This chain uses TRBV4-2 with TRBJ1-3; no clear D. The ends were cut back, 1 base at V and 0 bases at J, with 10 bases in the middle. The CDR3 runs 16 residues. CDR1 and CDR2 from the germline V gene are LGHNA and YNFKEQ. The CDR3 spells CASSQGVRDSGNTIYF. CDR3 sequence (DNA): TGTGCCAGCAGCCAAGGTGTCCGGGACTCTGGAAACACCATATATTTT.

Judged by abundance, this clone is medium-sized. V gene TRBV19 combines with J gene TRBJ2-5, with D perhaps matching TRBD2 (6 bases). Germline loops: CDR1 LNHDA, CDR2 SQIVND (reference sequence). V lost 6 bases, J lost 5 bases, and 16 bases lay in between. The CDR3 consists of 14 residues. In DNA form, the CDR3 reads TGTGCCAGTAGCCACCTCAGGCGGGATGAGACCCAGTACTTC. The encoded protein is CASSHLRRDETQYF.

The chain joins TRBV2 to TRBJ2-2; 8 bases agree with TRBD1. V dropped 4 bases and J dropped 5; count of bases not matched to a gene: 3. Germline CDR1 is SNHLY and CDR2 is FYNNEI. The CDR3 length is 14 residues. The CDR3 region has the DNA TGTGCCAGCAGTGGACAGGGGACGACCGGGGAGCTGTTTTTT. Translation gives CASSGQGTTGELFF.

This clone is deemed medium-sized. The CDR3 DNA reads TGTGCCAGCAGCGCGTACAGGGACACTGAAGCTTTCTTT. Its protein product is CASSAYRDTEAFF. This chain joins TRBV5-8 and TRBJ1-1; weak D call: TRBD1 (6 bases). The CDR3 runs 13 residues. Trimming cost V 4 bases and J 3 bases, with 10 bases left between them. Germline V gives CDR1 SGHTS, CDR2 YDEGEE. The whole variable domain, filled in from reference TRBV5-8 and TRBJ1-1, reads EAGVTQSPTHLIKTRGQQATLRCSPISGHTSVYWYQQALGLGLQFLLWYDEGEERNRGNFPPRFSGRQFPNYSSELNVNALELEDSALYLCASSAYRDTEAFFGQGTRLTVV.

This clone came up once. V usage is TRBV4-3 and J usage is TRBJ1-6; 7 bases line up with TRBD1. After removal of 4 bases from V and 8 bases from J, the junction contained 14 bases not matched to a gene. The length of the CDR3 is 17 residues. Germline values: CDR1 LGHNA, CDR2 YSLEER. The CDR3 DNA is TGCGCCAGCAGCCCCCTCACAGGGGTTGGTCTGGATTCACCCCTCCACTTT. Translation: CASSPLTGVGLDSPLHF.

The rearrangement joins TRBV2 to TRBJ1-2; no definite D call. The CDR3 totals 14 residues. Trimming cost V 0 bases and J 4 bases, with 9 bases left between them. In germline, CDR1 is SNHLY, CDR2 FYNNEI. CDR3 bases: TGTGCCAGCAGTGAAGCAGCCGTGAGCTATGGCTACACCTTC. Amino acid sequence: CASSEAAVSYGYTF.